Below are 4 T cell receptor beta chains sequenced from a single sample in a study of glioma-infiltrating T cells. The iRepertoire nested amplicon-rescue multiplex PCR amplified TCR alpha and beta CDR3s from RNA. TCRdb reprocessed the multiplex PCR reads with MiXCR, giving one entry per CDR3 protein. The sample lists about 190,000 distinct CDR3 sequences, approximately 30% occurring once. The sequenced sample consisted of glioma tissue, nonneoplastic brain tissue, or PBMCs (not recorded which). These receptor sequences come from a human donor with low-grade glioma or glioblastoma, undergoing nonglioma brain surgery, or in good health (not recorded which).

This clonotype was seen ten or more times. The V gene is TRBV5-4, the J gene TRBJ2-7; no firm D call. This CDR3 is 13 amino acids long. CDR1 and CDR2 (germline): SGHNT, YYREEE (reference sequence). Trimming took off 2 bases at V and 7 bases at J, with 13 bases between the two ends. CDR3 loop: CASSFYDGGEQYF. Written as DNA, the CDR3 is TGTGCCAGCAGCTTTTATGACGGCGGAGAGCAGTACTTC.

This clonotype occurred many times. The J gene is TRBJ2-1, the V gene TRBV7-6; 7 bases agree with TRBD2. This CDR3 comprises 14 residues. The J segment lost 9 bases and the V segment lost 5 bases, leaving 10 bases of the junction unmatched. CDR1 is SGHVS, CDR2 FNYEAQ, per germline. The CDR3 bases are TGTGCCAGCAGCCCCAGTCCGGGAGGACCTGAGCAGTTCTTC. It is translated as CASSPSPGGPEQFF.

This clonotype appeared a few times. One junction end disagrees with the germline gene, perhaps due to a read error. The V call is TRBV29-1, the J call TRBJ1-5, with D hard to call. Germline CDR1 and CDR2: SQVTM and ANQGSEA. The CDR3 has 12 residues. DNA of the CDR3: TGCAGACTTATTCTTCAGGCTCAGCCCAAGCATTTT. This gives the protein CRLILQAQPKHF.

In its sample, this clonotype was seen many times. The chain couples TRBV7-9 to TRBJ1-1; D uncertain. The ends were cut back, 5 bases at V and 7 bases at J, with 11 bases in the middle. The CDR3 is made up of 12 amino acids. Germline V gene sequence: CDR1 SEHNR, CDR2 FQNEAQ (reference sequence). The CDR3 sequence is CASSPRENEAFF. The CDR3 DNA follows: TGTGCCAGCAGCCCGAGGGAGAATGAAGCTTTCTTT.